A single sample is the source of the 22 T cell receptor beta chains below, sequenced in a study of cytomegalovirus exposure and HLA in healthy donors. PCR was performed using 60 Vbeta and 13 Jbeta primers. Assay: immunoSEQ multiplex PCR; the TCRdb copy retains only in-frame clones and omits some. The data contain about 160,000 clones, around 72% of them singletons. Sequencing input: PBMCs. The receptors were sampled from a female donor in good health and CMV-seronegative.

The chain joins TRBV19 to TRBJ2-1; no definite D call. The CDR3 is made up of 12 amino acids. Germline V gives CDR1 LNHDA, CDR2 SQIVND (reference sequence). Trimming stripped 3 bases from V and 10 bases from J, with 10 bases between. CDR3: CASSILGGEQFF. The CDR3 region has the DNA TGTGCCAGTAGTATCCTAGGTGGAGAGCAGTTCTTC.

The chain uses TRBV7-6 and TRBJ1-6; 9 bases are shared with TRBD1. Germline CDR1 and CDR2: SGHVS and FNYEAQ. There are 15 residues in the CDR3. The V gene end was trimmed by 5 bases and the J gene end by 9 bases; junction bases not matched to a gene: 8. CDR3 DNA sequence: TGTGCCAGCAGCCCAGGGGACAGGGAGGGTTCACCCCTCCACTTT. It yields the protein CASSPGDREGSPLHF.

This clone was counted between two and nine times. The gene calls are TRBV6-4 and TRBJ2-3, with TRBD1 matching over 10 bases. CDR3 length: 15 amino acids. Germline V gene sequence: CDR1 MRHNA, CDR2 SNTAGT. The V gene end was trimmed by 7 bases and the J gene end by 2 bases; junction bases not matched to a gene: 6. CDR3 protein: CASKDRGAPTDTQYF. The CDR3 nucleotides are TGTGCCAGCAAGGACAGGGGGGCCCCCACAGATACGCAGTATTTT.

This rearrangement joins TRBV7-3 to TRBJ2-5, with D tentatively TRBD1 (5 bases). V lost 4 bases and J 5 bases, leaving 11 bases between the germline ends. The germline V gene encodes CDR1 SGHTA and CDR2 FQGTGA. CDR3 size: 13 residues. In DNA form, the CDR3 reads TGTGCCAGCAGCTCACAAGGGGTGGAGACCCAGTACTTC. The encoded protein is CASSSQGVETQYF.

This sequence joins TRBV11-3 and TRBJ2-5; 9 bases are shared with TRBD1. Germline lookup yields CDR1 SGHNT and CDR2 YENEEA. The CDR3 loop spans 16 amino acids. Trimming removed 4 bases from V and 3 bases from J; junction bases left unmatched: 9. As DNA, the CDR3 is TGTGCCAGCAGCTCCCACCGACAGGGGGAGAAAGAGACCCAGTACTTC. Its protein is CASSSHRQGEKETQYF.

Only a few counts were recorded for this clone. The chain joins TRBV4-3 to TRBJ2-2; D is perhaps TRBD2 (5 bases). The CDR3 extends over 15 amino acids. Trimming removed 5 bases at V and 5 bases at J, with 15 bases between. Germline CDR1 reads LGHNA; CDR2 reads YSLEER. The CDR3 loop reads CASSRERAGTGELFF. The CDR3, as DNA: TGCGCCAGCAGCAGGGAGAGGGCAGGTACCGGGGAGCTGTTTTTT.

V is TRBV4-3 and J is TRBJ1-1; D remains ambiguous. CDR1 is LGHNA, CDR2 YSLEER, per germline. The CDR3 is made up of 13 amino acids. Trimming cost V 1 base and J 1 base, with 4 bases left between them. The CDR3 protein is CASSQGRNTEAFF. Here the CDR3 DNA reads TGCGCCAGCAGCCAAGGCAGGAACACTGAAGCTTTCTTT.

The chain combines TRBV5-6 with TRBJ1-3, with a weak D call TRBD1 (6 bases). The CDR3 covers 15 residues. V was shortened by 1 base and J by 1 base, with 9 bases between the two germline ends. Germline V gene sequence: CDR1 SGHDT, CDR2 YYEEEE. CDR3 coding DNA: TGTGCCAGCAGCTTGCCGCAGGGGTCTGGAAACACCATATATTTT. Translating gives CASSLPQGSGNTIYF. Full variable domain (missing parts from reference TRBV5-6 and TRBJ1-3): DAGVTQSPTHLIKTRGQQVTLRCSPKSGHDTVSWYQQALGQGPQFIFQYYEEEERQRGNFPDRFSGHQFPNYSSELNVNALLLGDSALYLCASSLPQGSGNTIYFGEGSWLTVV.

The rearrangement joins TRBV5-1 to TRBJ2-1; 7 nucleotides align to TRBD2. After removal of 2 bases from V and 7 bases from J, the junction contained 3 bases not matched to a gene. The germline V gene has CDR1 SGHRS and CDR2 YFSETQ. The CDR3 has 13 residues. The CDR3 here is CASSFASGNEQFF. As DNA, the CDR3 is TGCGCCAGCAGCTTCGCTAGCGGAAATGAGCAGTTCTTC.

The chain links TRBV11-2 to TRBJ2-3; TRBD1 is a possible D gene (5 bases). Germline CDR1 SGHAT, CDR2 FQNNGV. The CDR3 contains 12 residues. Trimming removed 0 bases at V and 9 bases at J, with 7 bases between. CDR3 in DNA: TGTGCCAGCAGCTTAGAACAGGCCACGCAGTATTTT. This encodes CASSLEQATQYF.

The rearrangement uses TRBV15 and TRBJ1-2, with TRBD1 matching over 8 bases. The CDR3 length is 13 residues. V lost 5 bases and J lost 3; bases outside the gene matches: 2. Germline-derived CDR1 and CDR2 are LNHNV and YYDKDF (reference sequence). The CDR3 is CATSGDRYYGYTF. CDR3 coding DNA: TGTGCCACCAGCGGGGACAGGTACTATGGCTACACCTTC. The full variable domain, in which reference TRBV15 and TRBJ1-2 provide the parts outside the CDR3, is DAMVIQNPRYQVTQFGKPVTLSCSQTLNHNVMYWYQQKSSQAPKLLFHYYDKDFNNEADTPDNFQSRRPNTSFCFLDIRSPGLGDTAMYLCATSGDRYYGYTFGSGTRLTVV.

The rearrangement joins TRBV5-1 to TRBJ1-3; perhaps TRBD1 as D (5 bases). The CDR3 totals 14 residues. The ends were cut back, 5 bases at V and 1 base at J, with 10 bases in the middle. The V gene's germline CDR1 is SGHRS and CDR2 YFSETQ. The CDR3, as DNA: TGCGCCAGCAGAGAGACAGTTTCTGGAAACACCATATATTTT. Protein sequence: CASRETVSGNTIYF.

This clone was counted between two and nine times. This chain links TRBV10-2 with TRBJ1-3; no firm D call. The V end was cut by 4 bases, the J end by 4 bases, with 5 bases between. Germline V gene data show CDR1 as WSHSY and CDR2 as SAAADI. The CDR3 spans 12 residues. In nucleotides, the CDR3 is TGCGCCAGCAGTGGCGAAGGAAACACCATATATTTT. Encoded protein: CASSGEGNTIYF.

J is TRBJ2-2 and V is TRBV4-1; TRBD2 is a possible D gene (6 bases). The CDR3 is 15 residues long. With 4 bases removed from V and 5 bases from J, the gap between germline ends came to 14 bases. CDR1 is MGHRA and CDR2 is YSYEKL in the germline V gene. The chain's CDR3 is CASSRQGGETGELFF. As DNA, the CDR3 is TGCGCCAGCAGCCGTCAGGGCGGGGAGACCGGGGAGCTGTTTTTT.

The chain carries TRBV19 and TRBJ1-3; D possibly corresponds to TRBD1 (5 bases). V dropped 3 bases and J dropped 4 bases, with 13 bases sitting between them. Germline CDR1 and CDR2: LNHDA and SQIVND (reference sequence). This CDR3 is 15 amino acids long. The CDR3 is CASSIGPGMGNTIYF. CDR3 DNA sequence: TGTGCCAGTAGTATCGGTCCAGGGATGGGAAACACCATATATTTT.

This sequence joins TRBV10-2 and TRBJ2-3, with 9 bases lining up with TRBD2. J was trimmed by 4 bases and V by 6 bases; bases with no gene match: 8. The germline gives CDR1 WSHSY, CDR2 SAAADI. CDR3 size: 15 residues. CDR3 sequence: CASRGLAGVSDTQYF. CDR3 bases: TGCGCCAGCAGGGGGTTAGCGGGGGTGTCAGATACGCAGTATTTT.

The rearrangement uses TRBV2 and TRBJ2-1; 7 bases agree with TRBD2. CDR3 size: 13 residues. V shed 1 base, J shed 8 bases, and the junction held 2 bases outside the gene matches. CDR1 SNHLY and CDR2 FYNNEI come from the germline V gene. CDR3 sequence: CASSEGGRDEQFF. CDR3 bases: TGTGCCAGCAGTGAAGGTGGGAGGGATGAGCAGTTCTTC. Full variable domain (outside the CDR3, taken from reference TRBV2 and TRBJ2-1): EPEVTQTPSHQVTQMGQEVILRCVPISNHLYFYWYRQILGQKVEFLVSFYNNEISEKSEIFDDQFSVERPDGSNFTLKIRSTKLEDSAMYFCASSEGGRDEQFFGPGTRLTVL.

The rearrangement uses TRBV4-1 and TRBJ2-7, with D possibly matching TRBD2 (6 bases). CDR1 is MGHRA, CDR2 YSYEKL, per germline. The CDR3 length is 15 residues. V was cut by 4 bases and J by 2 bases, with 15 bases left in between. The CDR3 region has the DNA TGCGCCAGCAGCCCAGTGGGCGGGACCCCCTACGAGCAGTACTTC. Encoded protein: CASSPVGGTPYEQYF.

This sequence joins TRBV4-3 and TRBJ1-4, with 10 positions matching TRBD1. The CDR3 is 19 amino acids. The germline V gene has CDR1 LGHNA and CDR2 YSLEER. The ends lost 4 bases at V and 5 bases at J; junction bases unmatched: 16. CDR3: CASSLRDRGPPGLNEKLFF. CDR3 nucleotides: TGCGCCAGCAGCCTCCGGGACAGGGGCCCACCTGGGCTCAATGAAAAACTGTTTTTT.

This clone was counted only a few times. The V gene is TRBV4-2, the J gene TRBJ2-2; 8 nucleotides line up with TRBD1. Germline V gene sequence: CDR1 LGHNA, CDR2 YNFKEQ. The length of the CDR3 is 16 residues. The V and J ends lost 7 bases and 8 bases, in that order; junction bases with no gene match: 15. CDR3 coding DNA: TGTGCCAGCAACTCAGGACAGGGATTGAGTGGAGGGGAGCTGTTTTTT. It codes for CASNSGQGLSGGELFF.

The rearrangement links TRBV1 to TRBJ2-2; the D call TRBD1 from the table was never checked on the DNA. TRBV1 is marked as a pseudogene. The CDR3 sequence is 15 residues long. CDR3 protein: CTSGRTGPNTGELFF. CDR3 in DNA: TGCACCAGCGGCCGGACAGGGCCGAACACCGGGGAGCTGTTTTTT.

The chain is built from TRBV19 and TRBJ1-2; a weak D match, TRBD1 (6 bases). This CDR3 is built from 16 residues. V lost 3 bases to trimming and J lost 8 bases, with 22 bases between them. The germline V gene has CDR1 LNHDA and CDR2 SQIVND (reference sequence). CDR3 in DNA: TGTGCCAGTAGTATGACCGTTTGGACAGAGGTATTCGGCTACACCTTC. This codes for CASSMTVWTEVFGYTF.